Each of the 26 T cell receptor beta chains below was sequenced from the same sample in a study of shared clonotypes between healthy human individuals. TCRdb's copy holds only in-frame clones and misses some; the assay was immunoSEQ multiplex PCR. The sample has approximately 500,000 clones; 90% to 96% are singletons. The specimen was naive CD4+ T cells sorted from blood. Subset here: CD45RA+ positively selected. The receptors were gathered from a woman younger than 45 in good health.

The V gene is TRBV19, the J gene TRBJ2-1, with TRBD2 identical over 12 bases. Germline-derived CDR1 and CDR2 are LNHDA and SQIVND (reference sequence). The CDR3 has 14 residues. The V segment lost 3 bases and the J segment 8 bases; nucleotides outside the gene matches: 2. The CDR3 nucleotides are TGTGCCAGTAGTATTCTAGCGGGAGGGGATGAGCAGTTCTTC. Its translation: CASSILAGGDEQFF. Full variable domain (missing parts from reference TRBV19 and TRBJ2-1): DGGITQSPKYLFRKEGQNVTLSCEQNLNHDAMYWYRQDPGQGLRLIYYSQIVNDFQKGDIAEGYSVSREKKESFPLTVTSAQKNPTAFYLCASSILAGGDEQFFGPGTRLTVL.

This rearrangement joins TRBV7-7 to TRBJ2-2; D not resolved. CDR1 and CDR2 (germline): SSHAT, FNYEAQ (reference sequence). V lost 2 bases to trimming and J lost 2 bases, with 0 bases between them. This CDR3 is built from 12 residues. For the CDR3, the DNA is TGTGCCAGCAGCTTAAACACCGGGGAGCTGTTTTTT. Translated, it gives CASSLNTGELFF. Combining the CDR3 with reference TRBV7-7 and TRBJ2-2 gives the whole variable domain GAGVSQSPRYKVTKRGQDVTLRCDPISSHATLYWYQQALGQGPEFLTYFNYEAQPDKSGLPSDRFSAERPEGSISTLTIQRTEQRDSAMYRCASSLNTGELFFGEGSRLTVL.

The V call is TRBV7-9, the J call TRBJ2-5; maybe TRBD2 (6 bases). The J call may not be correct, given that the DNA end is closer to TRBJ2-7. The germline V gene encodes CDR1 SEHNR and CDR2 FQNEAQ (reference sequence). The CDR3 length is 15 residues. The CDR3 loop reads CASSTTGTHQNEQYF. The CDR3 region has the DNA TGTGCCAGCAGCACGACCGGGACTCACCAGAACGAGCAGTACTTC.

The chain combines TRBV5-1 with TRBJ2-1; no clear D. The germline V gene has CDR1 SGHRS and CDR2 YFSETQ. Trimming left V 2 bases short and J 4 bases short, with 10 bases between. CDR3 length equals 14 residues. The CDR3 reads CASSLPVGYNEQFF. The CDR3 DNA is TGCGCCAGCAGCTTACCTGTGGGGTACAATGAGCAGTTCTTC.

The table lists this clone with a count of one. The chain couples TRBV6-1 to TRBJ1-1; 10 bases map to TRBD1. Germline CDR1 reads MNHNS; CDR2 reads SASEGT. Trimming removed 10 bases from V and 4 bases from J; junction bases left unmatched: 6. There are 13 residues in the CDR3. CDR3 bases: TGTGCCACCCGGACAGGGGGGAGCACTGAAGCTTTCTTT. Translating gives CATRTGGSTEAFF.

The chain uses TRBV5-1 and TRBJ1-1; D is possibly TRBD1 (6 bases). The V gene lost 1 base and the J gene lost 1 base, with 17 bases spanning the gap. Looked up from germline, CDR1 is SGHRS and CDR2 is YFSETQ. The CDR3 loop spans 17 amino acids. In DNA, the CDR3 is TGCGCCAGCAGCTTGTCCCAAGAGCGGGGGGCGAACACTGAAGCTTTCTTT. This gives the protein CASSLSQERGANTEAFF.

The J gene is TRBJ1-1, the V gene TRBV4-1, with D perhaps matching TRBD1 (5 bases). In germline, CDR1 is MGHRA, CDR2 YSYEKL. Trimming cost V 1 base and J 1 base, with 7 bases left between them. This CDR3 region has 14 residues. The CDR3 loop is CASSQVQGNTEAFF. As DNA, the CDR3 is TGCGCCAGCAGCCAAGTTCAGGGGAACACTGAAGCTTTCTTT.

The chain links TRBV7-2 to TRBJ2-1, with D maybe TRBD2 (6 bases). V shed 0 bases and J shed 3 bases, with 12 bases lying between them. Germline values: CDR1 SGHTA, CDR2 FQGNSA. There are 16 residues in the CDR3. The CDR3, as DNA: TGTGCCAGCAGCTTAGCGGGGGGTTCCCTCTACAATGAGCAGTTCTTC. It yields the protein CASSLAGGSLYNEQFF.

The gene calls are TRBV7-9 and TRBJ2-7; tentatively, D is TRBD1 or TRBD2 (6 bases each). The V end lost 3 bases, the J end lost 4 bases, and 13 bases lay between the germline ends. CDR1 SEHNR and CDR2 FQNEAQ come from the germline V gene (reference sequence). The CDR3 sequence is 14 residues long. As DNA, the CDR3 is TGTGCCAGCAGCTTTCGGGGGCCTTTTTACGAGCAGTACTTC. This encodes CASSFRGPFYEQYF.

CDR3 loop: CASNPPPGRANEKLFF. In DNA, the CDR3 is TGTGCCAGCAATCCCCCTCCGGGACGGGCTAATGAAAAACTGTTTTTT. V usage is TRBV28 and J usage is TRBJ1-4; D is perhaps TRBD1 (5 bases). Trimming cost V 7 bases and J 3 bases, with 18 bases left between them. The CDR3 consists of 16 residues. Germline CDR1 and CDR2: MDHEN and SYDVKM. Complete variable domain (other parts from reference TRBV28 and TRBJ1-4): DVKVTQSSRYLVKRTGEKVFLECVQDMDHENMFWYRQDPGLGLRLIYFSYDVKMKEKGDIPEGYSVSREKKERFSLILESASTNQTSMYLCASNPPPGRANEKLFFGSGTQLSVL.

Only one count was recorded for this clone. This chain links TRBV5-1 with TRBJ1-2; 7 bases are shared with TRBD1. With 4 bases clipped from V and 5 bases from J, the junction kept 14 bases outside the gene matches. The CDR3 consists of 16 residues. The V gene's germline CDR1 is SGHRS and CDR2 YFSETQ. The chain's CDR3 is CASSPLGSETGYGYTF. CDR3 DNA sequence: TGCGCCAGCAGCCCACTGGGTTCCGAGACAGGGTATGGCTACACCTTC. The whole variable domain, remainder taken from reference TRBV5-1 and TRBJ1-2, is KAGVTQTPRYLIKTRGQQVTLSCSPISGHRSVSWYQQTPGQGLQFLFEYFSETQRNKGNFPGRFSGRQFSNSRSEMNVSTLELGDSALYLCASSPLGSETGYGYTFGSGTRLTVV.

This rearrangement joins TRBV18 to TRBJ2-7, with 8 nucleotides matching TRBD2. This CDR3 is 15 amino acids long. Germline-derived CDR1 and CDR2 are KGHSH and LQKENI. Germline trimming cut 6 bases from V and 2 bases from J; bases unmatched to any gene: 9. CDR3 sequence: CASSGRDYLPYEQYF. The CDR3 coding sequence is TGTGCCAGCTCCGGGAGGGACTATCTTCCCTACGAGCAGTACTTC.

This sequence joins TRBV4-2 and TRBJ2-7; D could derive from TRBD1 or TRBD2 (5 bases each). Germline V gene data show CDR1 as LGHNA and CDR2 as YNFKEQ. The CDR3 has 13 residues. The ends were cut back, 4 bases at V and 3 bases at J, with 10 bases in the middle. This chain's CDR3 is CASSRGDGYEQYF. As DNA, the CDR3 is TGTGCCAGCAGCCGAGGGGACGGCTACGAGCAGTACTTC.

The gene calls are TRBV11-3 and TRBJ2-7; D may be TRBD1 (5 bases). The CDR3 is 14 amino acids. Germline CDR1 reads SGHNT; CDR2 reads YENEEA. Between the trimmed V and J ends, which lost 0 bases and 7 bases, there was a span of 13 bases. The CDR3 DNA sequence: TGTGCCAGCAGCTTAGATCGTGAAGGGGATGAGCAGTACTTC. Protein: CASSLDREGDEQYF.

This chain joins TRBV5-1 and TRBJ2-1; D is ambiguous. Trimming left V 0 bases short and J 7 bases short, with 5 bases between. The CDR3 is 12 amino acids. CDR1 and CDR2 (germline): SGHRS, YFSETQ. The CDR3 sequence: CASSLVANEQFF. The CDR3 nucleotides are TGCGCCAGCAGCTTGGTAGCTAATGAGCAGTTCTTC.

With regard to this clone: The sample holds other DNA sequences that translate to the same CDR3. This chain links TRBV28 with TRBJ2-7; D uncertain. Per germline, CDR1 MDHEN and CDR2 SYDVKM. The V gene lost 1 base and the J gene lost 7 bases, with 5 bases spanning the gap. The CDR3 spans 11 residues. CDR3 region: CASSLFGEQYF. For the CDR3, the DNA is TGTGCCAGCAGTTTATTCGGGGAGCAGTACTTC.

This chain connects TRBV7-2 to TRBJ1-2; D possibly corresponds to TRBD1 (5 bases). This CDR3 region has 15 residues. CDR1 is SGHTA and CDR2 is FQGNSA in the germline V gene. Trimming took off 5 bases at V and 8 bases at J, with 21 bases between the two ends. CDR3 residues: CASSDYGGKLQGYTF. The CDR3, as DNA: TGTGCCAGCAGCGACTACGGGGGGAAACTTCAAGGCTACACCTTC.

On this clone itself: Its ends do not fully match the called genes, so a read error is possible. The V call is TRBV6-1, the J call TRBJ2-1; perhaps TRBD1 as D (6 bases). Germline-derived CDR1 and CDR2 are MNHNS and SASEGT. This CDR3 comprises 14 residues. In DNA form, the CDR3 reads TGTGCCAGCAGAGAAGGACAGACTTACAATGAGCAGTTCTTC. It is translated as CASREGQTYNEQFF.

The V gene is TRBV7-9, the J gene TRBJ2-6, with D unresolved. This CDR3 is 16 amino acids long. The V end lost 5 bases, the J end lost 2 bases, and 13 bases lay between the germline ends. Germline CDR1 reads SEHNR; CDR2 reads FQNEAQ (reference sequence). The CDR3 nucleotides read TGTGCCAGCAGCCTAAGGAGCGAAGCTGGGGCCAACGTCCTGACTTTC. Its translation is CASSLRSEAGANVLTF.

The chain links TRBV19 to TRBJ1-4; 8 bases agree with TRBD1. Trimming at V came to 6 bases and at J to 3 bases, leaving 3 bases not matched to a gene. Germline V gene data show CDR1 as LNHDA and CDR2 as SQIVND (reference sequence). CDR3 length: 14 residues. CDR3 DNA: TGTGCCAGTAGCAGGGGGCCGGCTAATGAAAAACTGTTTTTT. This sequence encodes CASSRGPANEKLFF.

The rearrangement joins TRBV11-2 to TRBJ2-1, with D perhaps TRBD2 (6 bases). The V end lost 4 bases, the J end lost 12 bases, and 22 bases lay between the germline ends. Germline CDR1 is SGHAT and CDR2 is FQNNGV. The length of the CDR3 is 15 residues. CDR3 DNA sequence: TGTGCCAGCAGCTCCAACCGGGACTCGAAACCTCCGCAGTTCTTC. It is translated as CASSSNRDSKPPQFF.

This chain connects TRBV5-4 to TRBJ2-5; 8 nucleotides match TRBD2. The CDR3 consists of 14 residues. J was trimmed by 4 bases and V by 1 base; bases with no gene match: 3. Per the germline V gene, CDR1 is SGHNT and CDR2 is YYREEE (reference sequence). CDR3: CASSLREGGETQYF. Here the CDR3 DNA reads TGTGCCAGCAGCTTGCGGGAGGGAGGAGAGACCCAGTACTTC.

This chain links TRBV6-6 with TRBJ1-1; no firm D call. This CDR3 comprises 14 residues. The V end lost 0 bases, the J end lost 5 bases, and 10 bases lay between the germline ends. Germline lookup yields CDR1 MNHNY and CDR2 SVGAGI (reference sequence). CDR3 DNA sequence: TGTGCCAGCAGTTACTCCTCGGCTGGGACTGAAGCTTTCTTT. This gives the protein CASSYSSAGTEAFF.

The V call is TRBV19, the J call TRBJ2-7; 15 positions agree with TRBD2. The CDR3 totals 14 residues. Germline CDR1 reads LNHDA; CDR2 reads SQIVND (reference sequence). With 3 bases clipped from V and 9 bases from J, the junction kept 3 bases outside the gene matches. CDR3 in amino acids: CASSIGLAGGPQYF. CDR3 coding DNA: TGTGCCAGTAGTATCGGACTAGCGGGAGGGCCGCAGTACTTC.

This CDR3 reads CASSPQDRGYEQYF. The CDR3 coding sequence is TGTGCCAGCAGCCCGCAGGACAGGGGGTACGAGCAGTACTTC. The V gene is TRBV5-4, the J gene TRBJ2-7, with 10 nucleotides matching TRBD1. The trim removed 4 bases at V and 4 bases at J, leaving 5 bases unmatched. CDR3 size: 14 residues. The germline gives CDR1 SGHNT, CDR2 YYREEE (reference sequence).

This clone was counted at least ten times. The CDR3 loop is CASSPVAGTYNEQFF. CDR3 nucleotide sequence: TGTGCCAGCAGCCCGGTAGCGGGAACATACAATGAGCAGTTCTTC. V and J are TRBV9 and TRBJ2-1; 8 bases match TRBD2. From germline, CDR1 is SGDLS and CDR2 YYNGEE. The CDR3 covers 15 residues. V dropped 4 bases and J dropped 4; count of bases not matched to a gene: 7.